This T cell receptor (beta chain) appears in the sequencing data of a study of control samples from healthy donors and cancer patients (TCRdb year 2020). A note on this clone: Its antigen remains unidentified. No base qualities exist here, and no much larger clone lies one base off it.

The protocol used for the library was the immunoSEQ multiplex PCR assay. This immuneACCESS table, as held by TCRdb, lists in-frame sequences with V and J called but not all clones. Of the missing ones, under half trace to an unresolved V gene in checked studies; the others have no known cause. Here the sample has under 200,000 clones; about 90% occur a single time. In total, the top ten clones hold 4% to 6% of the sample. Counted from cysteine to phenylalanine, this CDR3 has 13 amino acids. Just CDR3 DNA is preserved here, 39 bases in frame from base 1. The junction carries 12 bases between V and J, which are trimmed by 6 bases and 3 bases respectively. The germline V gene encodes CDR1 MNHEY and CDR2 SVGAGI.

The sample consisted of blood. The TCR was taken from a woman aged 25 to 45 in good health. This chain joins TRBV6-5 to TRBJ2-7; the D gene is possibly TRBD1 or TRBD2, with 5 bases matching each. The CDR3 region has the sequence CASRTPRGYEQYF. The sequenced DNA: TGTGCCAGCAGAACCCCGAGGGGCTACGAGCAGTACTTC.